The source of this T cell receptor (beta chain) is a study of blood T cell repertoires in COVID-19. At the level of the study: The United States, Italy and Spain were the sources of the acute and convalescent COVID-19 samples. The analysed material was cDNA or gDNA that came from T cells, B-cell-depleted T cells, or PBMCs.

Source study methods: It was from reference gene primer amplification that nucleated cell counts were estimated. This table comes from immunoSEQ multiplex PCR, and its TCRdb copy is limited to in-frame clones, with some not included. The DNA gave D and trimming, while V, J and clone size come from that table. The table records roughly 200,000 clones, 75% to 90% of them present only once. Specimen: peripheral blood. The sequence derives from a man between 60 and 75 years old with acute or convalescent COVID-19.

CDR3 in amino acids: CASSTLGLVTDTQYF. For the CDR3, the DNA is TGTGCCAGCAGCACGCTAGGACTCGTCACAGATACGCAGTATTTT. The rearrangement uses TRBV7-6 and TRBJ2-3; D may be TRBD2 (5 bases). Germline V gives CDR1 SGHVS, CDR2 FNYEAQ. CDR3 length: 15 amino acids. Trimming removed 5 bases at V and 2 bases at J, with 14 bases between.